These T cell receptor beta chains were read from a single sample in a study of blood T cell repertoires in COVID-19. This table comes from immunoSEQ multiplex PCR, and its TCRdb copy is limited to in-frame clones, with some not included. The data hold about 280,000 clones, with about 89% observed a single time. Sequenced sample: peripheral blood. The receptors were sampled from a man aged 35-49 years with active or convalescent COVID-19. Each CDR3 is given with its conserved first and last residue. Each record gives: D gene, clone size, V gene, J gene, CDR3 protein, CDR3 DNA. A D gene is named only where the DNA matches it firmly. Clone size is not always given. Where it is, it says once, few, many or a class for expanded clones.

D: TRBD2
size: .
V: TRBV11-3
J: TRBJ2-1
CDR3: CASSPPGLAANNEQFF
DNA: TGTGCCAGCAGCCCCCCAGGGCTAGCGGCTAACAATGAGCAGTTCTTC

D: TRBD2
size: .
V: TRBV27
J: TRBJ2-1
CDR3: CASSLSIPGTSAMAEQFF
DNA: TGTGCCAGCAGTTTATCGATCCCGGGGACTAGCGCTATGGCGGAGCAGTTCTTC

D: .
size: .
V: TRBV6-5
J: TRBJ1-2
CDR3: CASSPPGSGNYGYTF
DNA: TGTGCCAGCAGTCCTCCGGGGTCCGGAAACTATGGCTACACCTTC

D: .
size: once
V: TRBV21-1
J: TRBJ1-1
CDR3: CASSISSDREAEAFF
DNA: TGTGCCAGCAGCATCTCTTCGGACAGGGAGGCTGAAGCTTTCTTT

D: TRBD2
size: .
V: TRBV19
J: TRBJ2-5
CDR3: CATARGRDQETQYF
DNA: TGTGCCACCGCCCGGGGGAGGGATCAAGAGACCCAGTACTTC

D: TRBD1
size: .
V: TRBV27
J: TRBJ2-7
CDR3: CASSLGTGATYEQYF
DNA: TGTGCCAGCAGTTTAGGGACAGGGGCGACCTACGAGCAGTACTTC

D: TRBD2
size: .
V: TRBV6-5
J: TRBJ2-7
CDR3: CASSYTRWLADVEQYF
DNA: TGTGCCAGCAGTTACACCCGGTGGCTAGCGGACGTCGAGCAGTACTTC

D: TRBD1
size: .
V: TRBV9
J: TRBJ2-7
CDR3: CASSLGTGLYEQYF
DNA: TGTGCCAGCAGCCTAGGGACAGGGTTGTACGAGCAGTACTTC

D: TRBD1
size: many
V: TRBV2
J: TRBJ1-6
CDR3: CASSEGQLVTPLHF
DNA: TGTGCCAGCAGTGAGGGACAGCTTGTGACACCCCTCCACTTT

D: .
size: .
V: TRBV6-5
J: TRBJ2-1
CDR3: CASSYSGRAYNEQFF
DNA: TGTGCCAGCAGTTACTCGGGCAGGGCCTACAATGAGCAGTTCTTC

D: TRBD2
size: .
V: TRBV2
J: TRBJ2-3
CDR3: CASRGTSGGTSTDTQYF
DNA: TGTGCCAGCAGGGGGACTAGCGGGGGGACTAGCACAGATACGCAGTATTTT

D: TRBD2
size: .
V: TRBV7-3
J: TRBJ2-1
CDR3: CASSPRLAGVNEQFF
DNA: TGTGCCAGCAGCCCCCGACTAGCGGGAGTAAATGAGCAGTTCTTC

D: TRBD1
size: once
V: TRBV11-3
J: TRBJ2-1
CDR3: CASSPDGQGPYNEQFF
DNA: TGTGCCAGCAGCCCAGATGGACAGGGGCCCTACAATGAGCAGTTCTTC

D: .
size: .
V: TRBV7-9
J: TRBJ2-1
CDR3: CASTYGFHEQFF
DNA: TGTGCCAGCACCTACGGGTTCCATGAGCAGTTCTTC

D: TRBD1
size: .
V: TRBV7-6
J: TRBJ1-4
CDR3: CASSLAGRGDRGEKLFF
DNA: TGTGCCAGCAGCTTAGCGGGCCGCGGGGACAGGGGTGAAAAACTGTTTTTT

D: TRBD1
size: .
V: TRBV5-8
J: TRBJ2-3
CDR3: CASSLDKDRPLPDTQYF
DNA: TGTGCCAGCAGCCTGGACAAGGACAGGCCGCTTCCAGATACGCAGTATTTT

D: TRBD2
size: .
V: TRBV29-1
J: TRBJ2-1
CDR3: CSASLAGGPQFF
DNA: TGCAGCGCCTCACTAGCGGGGGGCCCCCAGTTCTTC

D: .
size: .
V: TRBV5-1
J: TRBJ2-4
CDR3: CASSLNSPIAKNIQYF
DNA: TGCGCCAGCAGCTTGAACAGCCCAATAGCCAAAAACATTCAGTACTTC

D: TRBD1
size: .
V: TRBV10-1
J: TRBJ2-3
CDR3: CASSDRGGGDTQYF
DNA: TGCGCCAGCAGTGATCGAGGGGGCGGAGATACGCAGTATTTT

D: TRBD1
size: .
V: TRBV27
J: TRBJ1-4
CDR3: CASSLSPGQGQKLFF
DNA: TGTGCCAGCAGTTTATCCCCGGGACAGGGGCAAAAACTGTTTTTT

D: .
size: .
V: TRBV10-3
J: TRBJ1-2
CDR3: CAISAGEQGGYTF
DNA: TGTGCCATCAGTGCCGGGGAACAGGGCGGCTACACCTTC

D: TRBD1
size: .
V: TRBV30
J: TRBJ1-5
CDR3: CAWSQDRAGQPQHF
DNA: TGTGCCTGGAGCCAAGACAGGGCTGGACAGCCCCAGCATTTT

D: TRBD1
size: .
V: TRBV2
J: TRBJ2-2
CDR3: CASSAGGPGTGELFF
DNA: TGTGCCAGCAGTGCAGGGGGACCGGGTACCGGGGAGCTGTTTTTT

D: TRBD1
size: .
V: TRBV19
J: TRBJ1-4
CDR3: CASSLQGGTNEKLFF
DNA: TGTGCCAGTAGTTTACAGGGGGGAACTAATGAAAAACTGTTTTTT

D: .
size: once
V: TRBV7-6
J: TRBJ2-5
CDR3: CASSLEALLDQETQYF
DNA: TGTGCCAGCAGCTTAGAAGCTCTCCTCGACCAAGAGACCCAGTACTTC

D: .
size: .
V: TRBV27
J: TRBJ1-4
CDR3: CASSLRQAAINEKLFF
DNA: TGTGCCAGCAGTCTTCGACAGGCCGCTATAAATGAAAAACTGTTTTTT

D: .
size: .
V: TRBV10-3
J: TRBJ2-3
CDR3: CAISESSAANTQYF
DNA: TGTGCCATCAGTGAGTCGTCGGCGGCTAATACGCAGTATTTT

D: .
size: .
V: TRBV13
J: TRBJ1-2
CDR3: CASSPRWAEGLYGYTF
DNA: TGTGCCAGCAGCCCTAGATGGGCCGAGGGCCTCTATGGCTACACCTTC

D: .
size: .
V: TRBV5-1
J: TRBJ2-1
CDR3: CASSQTGVSSYNEQFF
DNA: TGCGCCAGCAGCCAAACAGGTGTAAGCTCCTACAATGAGCAGTTCTTC

D: TRBD2
size: .
V: TRBV19
J: TRBJ2-3
CDR3: CASSISSGRMHTQYF
DNA: TGTGCCAGTAGTATATCTAGCGGGAGGATGCATACGCAGTATTTT

D: .
size: .
V: TRBV30
J: TRBJ2-7
CDR3: CAWRGGQDLISYEQYF
DNA: TGTGCCTGGAGGGGAGGACAGGACTTAATCTCCTACGAGCAGTACTTC

D: .
size: .
V: TRBV30
J: TRBJ1-1
CDR3: CAGHRSNTEAFF
DNA: TGTGCCGGACACAGGAGTAACACTGAAGCTTTCTTT

D: TRBD2
size: once
V: TRBV5-4
J: TRBJ2-1
CDR3: CASSLYGLAVNEQFF
DNA: TGTGCCAGCAGCTTGTATGGACTAGCAGTCAATGAGCAGTTCTTC

D: .
size: .
V: TRBV30
J: TRBJ2-1
CDR3: CAWSVGTGNNEQFF
DNA: TGTGCCTGGAGTGTGGGGACTGGAAACAATGAGCAGTTCTTC

D: .
size: .
V: TRBV9
J: TRBJ1-6
CDR3: CASSVSPDSPLHF
DNA: TGTGCCAGCAGCGTTTCCCCCGATTCACCCCTCCACTTT

D: .
size: .
V: TRBV18
J: TRBJ1-5
CDR3: CASSPLFLDQPQHF
DNA: TGTGCCAGCTCACCACTATTCCTCGATCAGCCCCAGCATTTT

D: TRBD2
size: .
V: TRBV15
J: TRBJ2-2
CDR3: CATSRASGPTGELFF
DNA: TGTGCCACCAGCCGGGCTAGCGGGCCTACCGGGGAGCTGTTTTTT

D: TRBD2
size: .
V: TRBV3-1/TRBV3-2
J: TRBJ2-7
CDR3: CASSRQRGVLREQYF
DNA: TGTGCCAGCAGCCGCCAGCGGGGGGTCCTACGGGAGCAGTACTTC

D: .
size: .
V: TRBV3-1/TRBV3-2
J: TRBJ2-7
CDR3: CASQGRGVLDEQYF
DNA: TGTGCCAGCCAGGGCAGGGGCGTTTTGGACGAGCAGTACTTC

D: TRBD1
size: once
V: TRBV6-5
J: TRBJ2-7
CDR3: CASSSYRQGAVEQYF
DNA: TGTGCCAGCAGTTCTTACCGGCAGGGGGCCGTCGAGCAGTACTTC